This record covers a single T cell receptor (beta chain). The data were obtained in a study of blood T cell repertoires in COVID-19. Study details: The samples span acute and convalescent COVID-19 from the United States, Italy and Spain. From T cells, B-cell-depleted T cells, or PBMCs came the material, which was cDNA or gDNA.

Authors' processing steps: Using reference gene primer amplification, nucleated cell counts were estimated. Profiling relied on immunoSEQ multiplex PCR, and the TCRdb table lists in-frame clones only, not all of them. V and J calls and clone size are given by that table; D and trimming were obtained from the DNA. The data show some 170,000 clones, around 81% seen once. Trimming pared 4 bases from V and 4 bases from J, leaving 8 bases between. Germline V gene data show CDR1 as SGHNT and CDR2 as YYREEE (reference sequence). CDR3 length: 13 residues. The receptor was isolated from a man in his 60s with active or convalescent COVID-19. Sequencing was done on a sample of peripheral blood. The V call is TRBV5-4, the J call TRBJ2-2; D may be TRBD1 (5 bases). The CDR3, as DNA: TGTGCCAGCAGCATAGGGGTCACCGGGGAGCTGTTTTTT. As protein: CASSIGVTGELFF.